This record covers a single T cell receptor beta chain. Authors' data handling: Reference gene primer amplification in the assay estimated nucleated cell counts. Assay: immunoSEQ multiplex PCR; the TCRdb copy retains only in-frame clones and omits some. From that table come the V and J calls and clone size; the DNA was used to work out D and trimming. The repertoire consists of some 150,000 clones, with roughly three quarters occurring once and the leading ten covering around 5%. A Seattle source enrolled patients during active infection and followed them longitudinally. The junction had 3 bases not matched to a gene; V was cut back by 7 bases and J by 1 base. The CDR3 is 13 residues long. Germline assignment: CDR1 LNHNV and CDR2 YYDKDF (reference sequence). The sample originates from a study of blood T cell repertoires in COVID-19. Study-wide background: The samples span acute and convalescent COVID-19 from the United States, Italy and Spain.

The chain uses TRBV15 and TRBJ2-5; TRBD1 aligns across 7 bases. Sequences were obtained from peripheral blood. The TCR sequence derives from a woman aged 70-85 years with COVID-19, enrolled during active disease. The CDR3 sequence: CATTWDSQETQYF. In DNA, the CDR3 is TGTGCCACCACCTGGGACAGCCAAGAGACCCAGTACTTC. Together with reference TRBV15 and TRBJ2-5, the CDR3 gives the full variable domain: DAMVIQNPRYQVTQFGKPVTLSCSQTLNHNVMYWYQQKSSQAPKLLFHYYDKDFNNEADTPDNFQSRRPNTSFCFLDIRSPGLGDTAMYLCATTWDSQETQYFGPGTRLLVL.